The 23 T cell receptor beta chains below come from one sample, sequenced in a study of T cell responses to AZD1222 COVID-19 vaccine. Generated by immunoSEQ multiplex PCR, the TCRdb table keeps only in-frame clones and is missing some. The data hold around 89,000 clones, with about nine tenths observed a single time. The sample in question was peripheral blood, obtained on day 0 of AZD1222 vaccination. These receptors were obtained from an adult in good health.

This clone was picked up one time. Sequence at one end of the junction differs from germline and may be a read error. The gene calls are TRBV28 and TRBJ1-2; a possible D gene is TRBD1 (6 bases). Germline loops: CDR1 MDHEN, CDR2 SYDVKM. The CDR3 has 13 residues. For the CDR3, the DNA is TGTGCCAGCAGTTTATCACCAGGACAGCCCGGGCCCTTC. Amino acids: CASSLSPGQPGPF.

The chain joins TRBV27 to TRBJ2-7; D unclear. CDR1 is MNHEY and CDR2 is SMNVEV in the germline V gene (reference sequence). The CDR3 loop spans 15 amino acids. V gave up 2 bases and J gave up 4 bases, with 15 bases separating them. CDR3 in DNA: TGTGCCAGCAGTTTAATGGCAGGTTTAGGGTACGAGCAGTACTTC. Translated, it gives CASSLMAGLGYEQYF.

The V gene is TRBV14, the J gene TRBJ2-1; 9 positions agree with TRBD2. V lost 4 bases and J lost 13; bases outside the gene matches: 8. This CDR3 contains 13 residues. CDR1 and CDR2 from the germline V gene are SGHDN and FVKESK. CDR3: CASSPRLAGVQFF. CDR3 nucleotide sequence: TGTGCCAGCAGCCCCCGTTTAGCGGGGGTCCAGTTCTTC.

This clone has a single count. The chain uses TRBV10-3 and TRBJ1-1, with no clear D. This CDR3 contains 12 residues. Between the trimmed V and J ends, which lost 10 bases and 0 bases, there was a span of 9 bases. The V gene's germline CDR1 is ENHRY and CDR2 SYGVKD. The CDR3 here is CATSGMNTEAFF. The CDR3 bases are TGTGCCACCTCCGGGATGAACACTGAAGCTTTCTTT.

The chain uses TRBV3-1 (or the pseudogene TRBV3-2) and TRBJ2-7, with TRBD2 matching 9 bases. Losses at the gene ends were 5 bases for V and 0 bases for J; bases not matched to a gene: 8. From germline, CDR1 is LGHDT and CDR2 YNNKEL (reference sequence). The CDR3 consists of 16 residues. CDR3 coding DNA: TGTGCCAGCAGCGGCAGCGGGGGGCTGAGCTCCTACGAGCAGTACTTC. Amino acids: CASSGSGGLSSYEQYF.

J is TRBJ2-7 and V is TRBV30, with 7 bases matching TRBD1. Per the germline V gene, CDR1 is GTSNPN and CDR2 is SVGIG (reference sequence). With 5 bases clipped from V and 7 bases from J, the junction kept 11 bases outside the gene matches. The CDR3 extends over 13 amino acids. In DNA form, the CDR3 reads TGTGCCTGGGGTAGGAAGCAGGGGGTTGAGCAGTACTTC. Encoded protein: CAWGRKQGVEQYF.

The V and J genes are TRBV27 and TRBJ1-2, with a weak D call TRBD1 (5 bases). CDR3 length equals 13 residues. Germline lookup yields CDR1 MNHEY and CDR2 SMNVEV (reference sequence). V was cut by 5 bases and J by 8 bases, with 15 bases left in between. In DNA, the CDR3 is TGTGCCAGCAGTCCGTGGGGGGGGGACGGCTACACCTTC. Translated, it gives CASSPWGGDGYTF.

The genes are TRBV5-4 and TRBJ1-4; a weak D match, TRBD1 (6 bases). In germline, CDR1 is SGHNT, CDR2 YYREEE (reference sequence). Trimming took off 0 bases at V and 8 bases at J, with 20 bases between the two ends. This CDR3 has 17 residues. CDR3 residues: CASSLATVLGAKEKLFF. In DNA form, the CDR3 reads TGTGCCAGCAGCTTGGCCACAGTGCTGGGGGCAAAAGAAAAACTGTTTTTT.

This chain uses TRBV6-1 with TRBJ1-2; D is ambiguous. CDR3 size: 13 residues. V was shortened by 3 bases and J by 2 bases, with 7 bases between the two germline ends. The germline V gene encodes CDR1 MNHNS and CDR2 SASEGT. CDR3 region: CASSDRENYGYTF. DNA for the CDR3: TGTGCCAGCAGTGACAGAGAAAACTATGGCTACACCTTC.

This chain joins TRBV28 and TRBJ1-5; 7 bases match TRBD1. The V and J ends lost 6 bases and 4 bases, in that order; junction bases with no gene match: 3. Germline values: CDR1 MDHEN, CDR2 SYDVKM. This CDR3 is built from 13 residues. The CDR3 DNA follows: TGTGCCAGCAGACAGGGGTATAATCAGCCCCAGCATTTT. This translates into CASRQGYNQPQHF.

CDR3 region: CASSSNQRDGYTF. The CDR3 DNA reads as TGTGCCAGCAGTTCGAACCAACGGGATGGCTACACCTTC. The gene calls are TRBV28 and TRBJ1-2; D not resolved. The germline CDR1 and CDR2 sequences are MDHEN and SYDVKM. V lost 4 bases and J lost 6, with 12 bases in between. This CDR3 is 13 amino acids long.

The rearrangement links TRBV9 to TRBJ2-6; TRBD1 matches at 7 bases. This CDR3 is 20 amino acids long. The germline V gene has CDR1 SGDLS and CDR2 YYNGEE. V was clipped by 0 bases and J by 1 base; unmatched bases: 13. The CDR3 reads CASSVEVGGQWTSGANVLTF. For the CDR3, the DNA is TGTGCCAGCAGCGTAGAGGTTGGGGGACAGTGGACGTCTGGGGCCAACGTCCTGACTTTC.

The chain uses TRBV5-1 and TRBJ2-7; D is unresolved. Germline lookup yields CDR1 SGHRS and CDR2 YFSETQ. The V end was cut by 5 bases, the J end by 6 bases, with 15 bases between. The CDR3 is made up of 13 amino acids. CDR3: CASSHDKASEQYF. In nucleotides, the CDR3 is TGCGCCAGCAGTCATGATAAGGCTTCCGAGCAGTACTTC.

The chain combines TRBV15 with TRBJ2-7; perhaps D is TRBD1 or TRBD2 (5 bases each). V was shortened by 0 bases and J by 7 bases, with 10 bases between the two germline ends. This CDR3 is 13 amino acids long. Germline CDR1 reads LNHNV; CDR2 reads YYDKDF (reference sequence). The CDR3 DNA is TGTGCCACCAGCAGAGATTCGGGGCAGGAGCAGTACTTC. This encodes CATSRDSGQEQYF.

V usage is TRBV11-2 and J usage is TRBJ2-1; possibly TRBD1 or TRBD2 for D (5 bases each). This CDR3 comprises 15 residues. Germline CDR1 SGHAT, CDR2 FQNNGV. V gave up 5 bases and J gave up 5 bases, with 16 bases separating them. The CDR3 region is CASSPRPGPDNEQFF. The CDR3 DNA reads TGTGCCAGCAGCCCGAGGCCGGGACCGGACAATGAGCAGTTCTTC.

V gene TRBV28 combines with J gene TRBJ1-5, with D unclear. CDR3 length: 11 residues. Per the germline V gene, CDR1 is MDHEN and CDR2 is SYDVKM. V lost 6 bases and J lost 6, with 6 bases in between. The CDR3 DNA is TGTGCCAGCAGCGACGTTCAGCCCCAGCATTTT. It translates to CASSDVQPQHF.

The gene calls are TRBV6-4 and TRBJ1-2; unclear D gene. V lost 4 bases and J 8 bases, leaving 20 bases between the germline ends. The germline CDR1 and CDR2 sequences are MRHNA and SNTAGT. This CDR3 is 15 amino acids long. The CDR3 DNA follows: TGTGCCAGCAGTGCCCCCGGGAAGGGTGTTTGCGGCTACACCTTC. This translates into CASSAPGKGVCGYTF.

This chain links TRBV5-4 with TRBJ1-5; tentative D call: TRBD1 (5 bases). Germline CDR1 is SGHNT and CDR2 is YYREEE (reference sequence). The CDR3 runs 14 residues. V lost 4 bases, J lost 5 bases, and 13 bases lay in between. This CDR3 is CASSNGAGDQPQHF. DNA for the CDR3: TGTGCCAGCAGCAACGGGGCGGGAGATCAGCCCCAGCATTTT.

This rearrangement joins TRBV7-8 to TRBJ1-5; maybe TRBD1 (5 bases). V lost 0 bases to trimming and J lost 3 bases, with 6 bases between them. The CDR3 totals 14 residues. Germline CDR1 SGHVS, CDR2 FQNEAQ. CDR3 DNA: TGTGCCAGCAGCTTAGCGGGGGTCAATCAGCCCCAGCATTTT. Its translation: CASSLAGVNQPQHF.

The V and J genes are TRBV7-6 and TRBJ2-7; D might be TRBD2 (5 bases). V was cut by 5 bases and J by 5 bases, with 13 bases left in between. In germline, CDR1 is SGHVS, CDR2 FNYEAQ. The CDR3 contains 13 residues. CDR3 coding DNA: TGTGCCAGCAGCCCGGGGAGAGTTAACGAGCAGTACTTC. This codes for CASSPGRVNEQYF.

This rearrangement joins TRBV11-2 to TRBJ2-2; no definite D call. The CDR3 covers 15 residues. From germline, CDR1 is SGHAT and CDR2 FQNNGV. The germline V and J ends were trimmed by 6 bases and 0 bases, with 11 bases remaining between them. As DNA, the CDR3 is TGTGCCAGCAGAAAAGGACCCTCGAACACCGGGGAGCTGTTTTTT. Its protein is CASRKGPSNTGELFF.

Only a few counts were recorded for this clone. The V gene is TRBV6-5, the J gene TRBJ1-2; D uncertain. Germline CDR1 reads MNHEY; CDR2 reads SVGAGI. V shed 2 bases and J shed 6 bases, with 10 bases lying between them. This CDR3 is built from 13 residues. The CDR3 region is CASSYRSSDGYTF. CDR3 in DNA: TGTGCCAGCAGTTACCGGTCATCCGATGGCTACACCTTC.

The chain employs TRBV4-2 and TRBJ2-4; no clear D gene. Looked up from germline, CDR1 is LGHNA and CDR2 is YNFKEQ. Trimming cost V 0 bases and J 0 bases, with 9 bases left between them. The CDR3 totals 16 residues. In DNA, the CDR3 is TGTGCCAGCAGCCAAGAGCCGGTATTAGCCAAAAACATTCAGTACTTC. This encodes CASSQEPVLAKNIQYF.